This T cell receptor (beta chain) came from a study of CD8 T cells in Susac syndrome. General study points: As acknowledged by the study, its TCR sequencing and HLA analysis included a relatively small number of individuals.

Comments on this clonotype: Its antigen is unidentified.

CD8+ and CD4+ T cells taken from blood had their TCR beta sequenced. FACS was used to enrich TEMRA cells, whereas the CD8+ and CD4+ T cells were obtained by negative isolation. The RNA input was 0.5 to 1 ug, and it was reverse transcribed with random hexamers. An immunoSEQ multiplex PCR generated amplified TCR beta CDR3 products spanning 54 Vbeta and 13 Jbeta. TCRdb reprocessed the immunoSEQ multiplex PCR reads with MiXCR, giving one entry per CDR3 protein. The sample shows 250,000 to 300,000 distinct CDR3 sequences, approximately 81% of them seen only once. The CDR3 extends over 20 amino acids. Germline trimming cut 0 bases from V and 0 bases from J; bases unmatched to any gene: 9. From germline, CDR1 is KGHSH and CDR2 LQKENI.

The specimen sequenced was CD8+ T cells from PBMCs. The rearrangement joins TRBV18 to TRBJ2-6; 9 bases agree with TRBD2. The origin of this receptor is a human donor with multiple sclerosis. The CDR3 spells CASSPPSGRDEGSGANVLTF. The CDR3 coding sequence is TGTGCCAGCTCACCACCTAGCGGGAGAGATGAGGGCTCTGGGGCCAACGTCCTGACTTTC.